This T cell receptor beta chain was profiled in a study of regulatory T cells in long-lasting Graves disease. Turning to this clonotype: No antigen is known for it.

Library construction for TCR beta used iRepertoire HTBI primers and Arm-PCR of CDR3 regions. MiXCR, applied by TCRdb to the multiplex PCR reads, yields one record per CDR3 protein. The table includes roughly 490,000 distinct CDR3 sequences, 22% detected once. Sample time point: persistent/refractory GD, antithyroid drugs over 5 years with positive TRAb. Extracted PBMC RNA gave rise to the TCR library. Peripheral blood, at roughly 8.4 milliliters, went into EDTA tubes. Study results and caveats: TCR diversity was lower in persistent Graves' patients than in newly diagnosed ones.

Here the sequenced sample was peripheral blood mononuclear cells (PBMCs), taken when the disease was refractory, from a patient treated with antithyroid drugs. The sequence was obtained from a female donor with Graves disease.

CDR3 DNA: TGTGCCAGCAGCTTGGGTGGATGGGATGGCTACACCTTC. Translating gives CASSLGGWDGYTF. The rearrangement joins TRBV7-6 to TRBJ1-2; D is undetermined. Germline V gives CDR1 SGHVS, CDR2 FNYEAQ. With 3 bases removed from V and 6 bases from J, the gap between germline ends came to 11 bases. The CDR3 length is 13 residues.